This TCR beta chain was recovered during a study of CD8+ T cells in alopecia areata. Obtained from alopecia areata patients were lesional scalp punch biopsies along with peripheral blood. Study-level points and caveats: For lesional scalp, especially alopecia totalis/universalis, clonality was higher than in normal scalp. Although TCR sharing was seen in mice, sharing across patients was less clear, possibly for HLA-related reasons.

Investigators isolated RNA and reverse transcribed it into cDNA to act as the sequencing template. Generated by immunoSEQ multiplex PCR, the TCRdb table keeps only in-frame clones and is missing some. The table includes 120,000 or so clones, around 50% detected once. The CDR3 contains 14 residues. Germline CDR1 SGHRS, CDR2 YFSETQ. Trimming at V came to 0 bases and at J to 0 bases, leaving 0 bases not matched to a gene. As for this clone: As yet, its antigen is unknown.

This TCR came from a human donor with alopecia areata. The chain is built from TRBV5-1 and TRBJ2-7, with TRBD2 matching over 7 bases. Material for sequencing was NKG2D-low CD8+ T cells sorted from blood. CDR3 residues: CASSLGTSSYEQYF. DNA of the CDR3: TGCGCCAGCAGCTTGGGGACTAGCTCCTACGAGCAGTACTTC.